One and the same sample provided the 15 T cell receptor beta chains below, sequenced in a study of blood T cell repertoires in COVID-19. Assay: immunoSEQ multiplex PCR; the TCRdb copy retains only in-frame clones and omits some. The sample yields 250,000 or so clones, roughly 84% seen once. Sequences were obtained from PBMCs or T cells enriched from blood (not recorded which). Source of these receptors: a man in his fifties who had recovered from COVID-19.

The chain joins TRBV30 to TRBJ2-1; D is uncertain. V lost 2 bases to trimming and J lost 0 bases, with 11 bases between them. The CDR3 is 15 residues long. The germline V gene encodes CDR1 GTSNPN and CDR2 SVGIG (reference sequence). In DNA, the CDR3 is TGTGCCTGGAGTAGAGGCGGTATCTCCTACAATGAGCAGTTCTTC. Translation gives CAWSRGGISYNEQFF.

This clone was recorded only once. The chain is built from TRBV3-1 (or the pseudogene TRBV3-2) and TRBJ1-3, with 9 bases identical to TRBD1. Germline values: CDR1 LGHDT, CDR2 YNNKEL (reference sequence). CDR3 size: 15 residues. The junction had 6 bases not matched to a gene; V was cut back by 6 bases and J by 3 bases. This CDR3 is CASSRDRAFGNTIYF. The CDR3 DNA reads TGTGCCAGCAGTCGGGACAGGGCTTTTGGAAACACCATATATTTT.

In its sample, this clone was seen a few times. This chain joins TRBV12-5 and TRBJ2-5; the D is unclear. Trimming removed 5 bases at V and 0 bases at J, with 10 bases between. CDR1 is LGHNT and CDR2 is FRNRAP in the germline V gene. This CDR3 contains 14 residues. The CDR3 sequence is CASGHWPNQETQYF. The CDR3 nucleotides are TGTGCTAGTGGTCATTGGCCAAACCAAGAGACCCAGTACTTC.

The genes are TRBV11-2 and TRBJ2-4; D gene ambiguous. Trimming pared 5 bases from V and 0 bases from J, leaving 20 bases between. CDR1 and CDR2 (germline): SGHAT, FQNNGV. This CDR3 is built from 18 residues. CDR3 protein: CASSLKWQVLVAKNIQYF. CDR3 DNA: TGTGCCAGCAGCCTCAAGTGGCAGGTTTTAGTAGCCAAAAACATTCAGTACTTC.

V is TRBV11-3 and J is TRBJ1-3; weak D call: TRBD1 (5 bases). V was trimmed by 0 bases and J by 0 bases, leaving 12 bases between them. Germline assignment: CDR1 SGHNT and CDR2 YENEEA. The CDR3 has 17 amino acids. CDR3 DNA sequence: TGTGCCAGCAGCTTAGAACCACAGGTTTTCTCTGGAAACACCATATATTTT. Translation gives CASSLEPQVFSGNTIYF.

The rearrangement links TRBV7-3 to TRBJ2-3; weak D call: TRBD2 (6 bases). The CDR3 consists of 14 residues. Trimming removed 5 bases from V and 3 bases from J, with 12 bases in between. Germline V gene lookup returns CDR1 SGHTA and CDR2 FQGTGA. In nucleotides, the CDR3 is TGTGCCAGCAGCCATGGGGGGAAGACAGATACGCAGTATTTT. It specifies CASSHGGKTDTQYF.

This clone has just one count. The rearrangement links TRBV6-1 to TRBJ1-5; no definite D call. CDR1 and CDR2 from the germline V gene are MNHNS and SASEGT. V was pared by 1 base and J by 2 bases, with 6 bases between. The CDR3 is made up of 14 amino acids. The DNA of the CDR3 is TGTGCCAGCAGTGAAGGTGGCCGCAATCAGCCCCAGCATTTT. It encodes CASSEGGRNQPQHF.

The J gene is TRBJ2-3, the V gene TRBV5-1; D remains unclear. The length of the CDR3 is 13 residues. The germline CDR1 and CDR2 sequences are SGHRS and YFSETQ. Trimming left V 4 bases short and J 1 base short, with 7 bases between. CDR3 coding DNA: TGCGCCAGCAGCGCCCAGGGCACAGATACGCAGTATTTT. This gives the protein CASSAQGTDTQYF. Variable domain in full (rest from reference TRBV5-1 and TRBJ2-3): KAGVTQTPRYLIKTRGQQVTLSCSPISGHRSVSWYQQTPGQGLQFLFEYFSETQRNKGNFPGRFSGRQFSNSRSEMNVSTLELGDSALYLCASSAQGTDTQYFGPGTRLTVL.

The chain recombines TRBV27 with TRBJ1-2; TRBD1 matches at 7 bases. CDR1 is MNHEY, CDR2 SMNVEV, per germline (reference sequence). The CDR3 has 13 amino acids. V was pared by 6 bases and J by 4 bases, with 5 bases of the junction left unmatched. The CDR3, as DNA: TGTGCCAGCAGCGGACAGGCATCCTATGGCTACACCTTC. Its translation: CASSGQASYGYTF.

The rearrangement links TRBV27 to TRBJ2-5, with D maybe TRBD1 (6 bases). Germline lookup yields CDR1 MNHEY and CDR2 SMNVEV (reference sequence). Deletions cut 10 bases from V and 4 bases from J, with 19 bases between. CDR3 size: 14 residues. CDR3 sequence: CATCRVGGGETQYF. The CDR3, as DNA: TGTGCCACCTGCAGGGTTGGGGGCGGAGAGACCCAGTACTTC.

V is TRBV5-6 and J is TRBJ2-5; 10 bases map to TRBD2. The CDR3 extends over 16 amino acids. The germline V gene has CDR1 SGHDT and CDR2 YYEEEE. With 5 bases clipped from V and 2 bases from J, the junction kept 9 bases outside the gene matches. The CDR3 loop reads CASRLLAGPSQETQYF. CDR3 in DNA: TGTGCCAGCAGATTACTAGCGGGACCGTCACAAGAGACCCAGTACTTC. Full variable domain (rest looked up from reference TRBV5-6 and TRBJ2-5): DAGVTQSPTHLIKTRGQQVTLRCSPKSGHDTVSWYQQALGQGPQFIFQYYEEEERQRGNFPDRFSGHQFPNYSSELNVNALLLGDSALYLCASRLLAGPSQETQYFGPGTRLLVL.

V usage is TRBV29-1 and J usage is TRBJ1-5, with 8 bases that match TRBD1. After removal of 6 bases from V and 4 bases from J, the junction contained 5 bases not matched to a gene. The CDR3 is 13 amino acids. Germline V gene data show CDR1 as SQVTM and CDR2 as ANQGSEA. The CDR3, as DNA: TGCAGCGTAGCACAGGGGGTTAATCAGCCCCAGCATTTT. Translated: CSVAQGVNQPQHF.

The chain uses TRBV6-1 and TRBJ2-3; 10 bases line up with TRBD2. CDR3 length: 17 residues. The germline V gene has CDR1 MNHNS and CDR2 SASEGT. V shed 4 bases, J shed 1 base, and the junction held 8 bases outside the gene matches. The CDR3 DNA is TGTGCCAGCAGTGTCCCCCTAAGCGGGAGGGGCACAGATACGCAGTATTTT. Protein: CASSVPLSGRGTDTQYF.

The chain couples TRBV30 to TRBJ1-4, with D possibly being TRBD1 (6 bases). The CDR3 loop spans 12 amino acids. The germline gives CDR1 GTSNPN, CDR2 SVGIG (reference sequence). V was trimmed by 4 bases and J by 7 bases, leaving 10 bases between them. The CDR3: CAWTGVREKLFF. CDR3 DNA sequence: TGTGCCTGGACAGGGGTGCGTGAAAAACTGTTTTTT.

CDR3 region: CASSKAGTQQGKAGELFF. CDR3 bases: TGTGCCAGCAGCAAAGCGGGAACCCAACAGGGGAAGGCAGGGGAGCTGTTTTTT. The V call is TRBV21-1, the J call TRBJ2-2; the D call TRBD1 from the table was never checked on the DNA. TRBV21-1 is a known pseudogene. The CDR3 is 18 amino acids.